These 4 T cell receptor beta chains were all obtained from the same sample, sequenced in a study of blood T cells in healthy people across ages. A J-beta primer mix and a sample-barcoded 5' primer were used in a second PCR of about 7 to 12 cycles. Using its own MiXCR run on the 5' RACE reads, TCRdb lists one record per CDR3 protein. The table records fewer than 2,000,000 distinct CDR3 sequences, almost 35% of them present only once. Sequenced input: blood. Receptors originate from a woman in her 30s in good health.

This clonotype was recorded a few times. J is TRBJ2-7 and V is TRBV20-1, with 9 bases that match TRBD2. The ends lost 5 bases at V and 2 bases at J; junction bases unmatched: 4. The CDR3 has 13 amino acids. Germline V gene lookup returns CDR1 DFQATT and CDR2 SNEGSKA (reference sequence). CDR3 in DNA: TGCAGTGCTTATAGCGGGAGCCCCTACGAGCAGTACTTC. Amino acid sequence: CSAYSGSPYEQYF.

The chain employs TRBV2 and TRBJ1-4; TRBD1 is a possible D gene (6 bases). The CDR3 consists of 15 residues. Between the trimmed V and J ends, which lost 5 bases and 8 bases, there was a span of 18 bases. Germline V gene sequence: CDR1 SNHLY, CDR2 FYNNEI. The CDR3: CASSRGWGVGEKLFF. The CDR3 nucleotides are TGTGCCAGCAGTAGGGGGTGGGGAGTCGGCGAAAAACTGTTTTTT.

This clonotype was counted ten times or more. The V and J genes are TRBV4-1 and TRBJ2-7; no reliable D call. CDR1 is MGHRA and CDR2 is YSYEKL in the germline V gene. The CDR3 runs 15 residues. V was shortened by 0 bases and J by 1 base, with 10 bases between the two germline ends. The CDR3 DNA is TGCGCCAGCAGCCAAGAGTCTCACCTATCCTACGAGCAGTACTTC. Translating it yields CASSQESHLSYEQYF.

V usage is TRBV29-1 and J usage is TRBJ2-3; D could derive from TRBD1 or TRBD2 (5 bases each). CDR1 and CDR2 (germline): SQVTM, ANQGSEA. Trimming cost V 4 bases and J 2 bases, with 22 bases left between them. The CDR3 contains 17 residues. CDR3 sequence: CSVVGNRGTGNTDTQYF. CDR3 coding DNA: TGCAGCGTTGTTGGGAATAGAGGGACGGGAAACACAGATACGCAGTATTTT.